This TCR beta chain is from a study of low-dose radiotherapy and immunotherapy resistance in tumors. Overall study: Patients were on oral aspirin 300 mg taken daily for four cycles from cycle 1 day 1.

Sample time point: before trial treatment. TRAV and TRBV primers primed cDNA for both TCRalpha and TCRbeta. Over roughly 18 PCR cycles, TCRs were amplified from a constant-region primer and V-primer adapter. It was by in vitro transcription that isolated mRNA was amplified. TCRdb ran MiXCR on the reads and lists one entry per CDR3 protein. The table shows fewer than 95,000 distinct CDR3 sequences, with 9% to 9.5% occurring only once. This CDR3 comprises 12 residues. V dropped 2 bases and J dropped 5 bases, with 9 bases sitting between them. The germline CDR1 and CDR2 sequences are DFQATT and SNEGSKA (reference sequence). This clonotype has a count of ten or more.

The gene calls are TRBV20-1 and TRBJ1-2, with D perhaps matching TRBD1 (5 bases). The TCR sequence derives from a male donor with prostate cancer. The sequences come from PBMCs, collected before treatment. The CDR3, as DNA: TGCAGTGCTAGATCCAGGGATTATGGCTACACCTTC. Protein sequence: CSARSRDYGYTF.